This entry describes one T cell receptor (beta chain). The data belong to a study of blood T cell repertoires in COVID-19. Germline loops: CDR1 MNHEY, CDR2 SMNVEV (reference sequence). This CDR3 region has 17 residues. Trimming removed 6 bases from V and 3 bases from J; junction bases left unmatched: 7. Assay used: immunoSEQ multiplex PCR; TCRdb lists only in-frame clones, some missing. Among hundreds of thousands of clones listed, about nine tenths were seen once. The receptor comes from a woman aged 25 to 39 with active or convalescent COVID-19. The sample consisted of peripheral blood. The J gene is TRBJ2-6, the V gene TRBV27; 11 bases align to TRBD2. This CDR3 reads CASRPLAGAFGANVLTF. The DNA for the CDR3 is TGTGCCAGCAGACCACTAGCGGGAGCTTTTGGGGCCAACGTCCTGACTTTC.